Detailed here is one TCR beta chain. Its antigen is as yet unknown. Pooled in the analysis were second doses at about 4 or about 12 weeks. Measured with immunoSEQ multiplex PCR; TCRdb has only the in-frame clones, and not every one. The table lists 80,000 to 90,000 clones, approximately 88% of them singletons, with 4.5% to 5% in the top ten. The CDR3 covers 15 residues. Trimming pared 0 bases from V and 2 bases from J, leaving 10 bases between. CDR1 and CDR2 from the germline V gene are LNHNV and YYDKDF (reference sequence). The sample is drawn from a study of T cell responses to AZD1222 COVID-19 vaccine. Study-level findings and limits: Reportedly, close to half of spike-specific TCRs are directed against unmutated variant regions. Donors were mostly white British, more females; clonal diversity possibly underestimated.

V usage is TRBV15 and J usage is TRBJ1-2; no firm D call. Sample: peripheral blood, taken 28 days after the second AZD1222 dose. The sequence derives from an adult who received the AZD1222 COVID-19 vaccine. The DNA of the CDR3 is TGTGCCACCAGCAGAGATTGGTCGCTAAACTATGGCTACACCTTC. Translating gives CATSRDWSLNYGYTF. The full variable domain, in which reference TRBV15 and TRBJ1-2 provide the parts outside the CDR3, is DAMVIQNPRYQVTQFGKPVTLSCSQTLNHNVMYWYQQKSSQAPKLLFHYYDKDFNNEADTPDNFQSRRPNTSFCFLDIRSPGLGDTAMYLCATSRDWSLNYGYTFGSGTRLTVV.